These 3 T cell receptor beta chains were sequenced from one sample in a study of blood T cell repertoires in COVID-19. The assay was immunoSEQ multiplex PCR, and TCRdb's table has in-frame clones only and misses some. The table has about 290,000 clones, approximately 88% seen once. The sample taken for sequencing was PBMCs or T cells enriched from blood (not recorded which). The receptors shown here come from a woman between 35 and 50 years old who had recovered from COVID-19.

This chain links TRBV4-1 with TRBJ2-2; 7 positions agree with TRBD2. CDR1 and CDR2 (germline): MGHRA, YSYEKL. V shed 7 bases and J 5 bases; nucleotides not matched to a gene: 10. The CDR3 covers 15 residues. The CDR3: CASNQGEGWTGELFF. DNA of the CDR3: TGCGCCAGCAATCAAGGGGAGGGTTGGACCGGGGAGCTGTTTTTT.

This sequence joins TRBV5-1 and TRBJ2-2; the match to TRBD1 covers 7 bases. With 4 bases clipped from V and 0 bases from J, the junction kept 6 bases outside the gene matches. This CDR3 contains 16 residues. Germline V gene lookup returns CDR1 SGHRS and CDR2 YFSETQ. The CDR3 DNA sequence: TGCGCCAGCAGCCGAACAGGGGCAACGAACACCGGGGAGCTGTTTTTT. Protein sequence: CASSRTGATNTGELFF.

The chain links TRBV7-2 to TRBJ1-2; 9 nucleotides match TRBD1. Trimming took 2 bases from V and 6 from J; bases not matched to a gene: 4. Germline CDR1 and CDR2: SGHTA and FQGNSA. The CDR3 totals 14 residues. Here the CDR3 DNA reads TGTGCCAGCAGCTTATCGCGGACAGGGGATGGCTACACCTTC. This sequence encodes CASSLSRTGDGYTF.